This T cell receptor beta chain was sequenced in a study of response to subunit inactivated influenza vaccine. Study results and caveats: Only a handful of new T cells, the authors suggested, are recruited with each seasonal influenza vaccination.

This clonotype was counted only a few times. The antigen remains unidentified. The CDR3 contains 16 residues. CDR1 is SGHRS and CDR2 is YFSETQ in the germline V gene. V lost 1 base, J lost 7 bases, and 12 bases stayed unmatched. One entry per CDR3 protein results from TCRdb running MiXCR on the RT-PCR reads. In the table there are some 500,000 distinct CDR3 sequences, less than 30% of which are singletons. The sequence was obtained from a man aged 50 or older who received an inactivated influenza vaccine. This sample comprised CD4+ T cells sorted from PBMCs, obtained around 5 days after vaccination. The chain joins TRBV5-1 to TRBJ2-7, with 9 positions matching TRBD1. The CDR3: CASSLYPGQGIGEQYF. The CDR3, as DNA: TGCGCCAGCAGCTTGTATCCGGGACAGGGTATAGGTGAGCAGTACTTC.